Detailed here is one T cell receptor beta chain. 13 Jbeta primers and 60 Vbeta primers were used for the PCR. Generated by immunoSEQ multiplex PCR, the TCRdb table keeps only in-frame clones and is missing some. The sample lists over 150,000 clones; around 80% were seen once. This entry is derived from a study of cytomegalovirus exposure and HLA in healthy donors. The CDR3 sequence is 12 residues long. Germline V gives CDR1 GTSNPN, CDR2 SVGIG (reference sequence). V lost 4 bases, J lost 4 bases, and 8 bases lay in between. The source of this sequence is a woman in her thirties or forties in good health and CMV-seronegative. The chain recombines TRBV30 with TRBJ1-3, with D tentatively TRBD1 (6 bases). The sequenced sample was PBMCs. The CDR3 loop is CAWNGGGNTIYF. The CDR3 coding sequence is TGTGCCTGGAATGGGGGCGGAAACACCATATATTTT.